Listed below are T cell receptor beta chains from one sample, sequenced in a study of T-cell reconstitution after alpha-beta-depleted transplantation in children. TCRdb analysed the PCR reads with MiXCR anew, one entry per CDR3 protein. In the table there are 490,000 or so distinct CDR3 sequences, around an eighth of which are singletons. Specimen: PBMCs from the stem cell graft donor, collected from the stem cell graft. The receptors come from a human donor who donated a stem cell graft to a child with combined immunodeficiency. CDR3s include the opening cysteine and the closing phenylalanine or tryptophan. Fields, in order: clone size, D gene, V gene, J gene, CDR3 protein, CDR3 DNA. The D gene is left open where the match is weak. Size tells how often a clone was seen (once, few, many) or the class of an expanded clone, and some rows leave it out.

few,-,TRBV7-9,TRBJ2-5,CASSLTPREGVETQYF,TGTGCCAGCAGCTTAACCCCACGAGAGGGCGTGGAGACCCAGTACTTC
-,TRBD2,TRBV11-2,TRBJ2-5,CASRPSGSETQYF,TGTGCCAGCAGACCCAGCGGGAGTGAGACCCAGTACTTC
few,-,TRBV7-2,TRBJ1-4,CASSLVPSDPKEKLFF,TGTGCCAGCAGCTTAGTCCCTTCGGATCCGAAGGAAAAACTGTTTTTT
-,TRBD1,TRBV7-6,TRBJ2-7,CASSLEAGTGVGYEQYF,TGTGCCAGCAGCTTAGAAGCCGGGACAGGGGTTGGATACGAGCAGTACTTC
many,-,TRBV6-5,TRBJ1-1,CASSYSAGNTEAFF,TGTGCCAGCAGTTACTCGGCGGGGAACACTGAAGCTTTCTTT
-,-,TRBV27,TRBJ2-7,CASSNELAPGYEQYF,TGTGCCAGCAGTAACGAACTAGCCCCAGGGTACGAGCAGTACTTC
many,TRBD2,TRBV6-1,TRBJ2-1,CASSLRTSGNSYNEQFF,TGTGCCAGCAGTCTTAGGACTAGCGGGAACTCCTACAATGAGCAGTTCTTC
few,TRBD2,TRBV11-2,TRBJ2-5,CASSLSREGPETQYF,TGTGCCAGCAGCTTATCGCGGGAGGGGCCGGAGACCCAGTACTTC
-,-,TRBV10-3,TRBJ2-3,CAICFYQGEGGTDTQYF,TGTGCCATCTGTTTCTACCAAGGGGAGGGGGGAACAGATACGCAGTATTTT
few,-,TRBV18,TRBJ2-2,CASSPQPDTGELFF,TGTGCCAGCTCACCACAGCCAGACACCGGGGAGCTGTTTTTT
few,TRBD2,TRBV24-1,TRBJ2-1,CATSEGTSVNNEQFF,TGTGCCACCAGTGAAGGGACTAGCGTGAACAATGAGCAGTTCTTC
few,-,TRBV12-3/TRBV12-4,TRBJ1-2,CASSPTRGGGYTF,TGTGCCAGCAGCCCCACCCGGGGGGGAGGCTACACCTTC
few,-,TRBV12-3/TRBV12-4,TRBJ2-5,CASSLFGETQYF,TGTGCCAGCAGTTTATTCGGGGAGACCCAGTACTTC
-,-,TRBV7-9,TRBJ2-3,CASSQGRRDTQYF,TGTGCCAGCTCGCAGGGGCGTCGGGATACGCAGTATTTT
many,-,TRBV7-2,TRBJ2-1,CASSLGTSSNEQFF,TGTGCCAGCAGCTTAGGAACTAGCTCCAATGAGCAGTTCTTC
-,-,TRBV9,TRBJ1-1,CASSVGARTEAFF,TGTGCCAGCAGCGTAGGAGCCAGAACTGAAGCTTTCTTT
many,-,TRBV7-9,TRBJ2-7,CASSLKHGQYF,TGTGCCAGCAGCTTAAAGCACGGGCAGTACTTC
-,TRBD1,TRBV12-3/TRBV12-4,TRBJ2-3,CASRDRGSTDTQYF,TGTGCCAGCCGAGACAGGGGTAGCACAGATACGCAGTATTTT
few,TRBD2,TRBV10-3,TRBJ2-1,CAISDPGLAFFSSYNEQFF,TGTGCCATCAGTGACCCGGGACTAGCTTTTTTCAGCTCCTACAATGAGCAGTTCTTC
many,-,TRBV12-3/TRBV12-4,TRBJ1-2,CASSLAPDRRGYTF,TGTGCCAGCAGTTTAGCCCCAGACAGGAGGGGCTACACCTTC
-,TRBD2,TRBV6-2/TRBV6-3,TRBJ2-5,CASSLYGAGGPSGPDQYF,TGTGCCAGCAGTTTATACGGAGCGGGAGGGCCGTCGGGGCCCGACCAGTACTTC
few,TRBD1,TRBV25-1,TRBJ1-1,CASSVGQGAEAFF,TGTGCCAGCAGTGTTGGACAGGGGGCTGAAGCTTTCTTT
few,-,TRBV5-1,TRBJ2-3,CASSMAGASTDTQYF,TGCGCCAGCAGCATGGCGGGGGCTAGCACAGATACGCAGTATTTT
-,TRBD2,TRBV6-2/TRBV6-3,TRBJ2-1,CASRGALPDPGLAGGPYNEQFF,TGTGCCAGCAGAGGGGCCCTTCCGGACCCGGGACTAGCGGGAGGGCCATACAATGAGCAGTTCTTC
few,-,TRBV24-1,TRBJ2-7,CATSDFRGEQYF,TGTGCCACCAGTGATTTCAGGGGAGAGCAGTACTTC
-,TRBD2,TRBV6-2/TRBV6-3,TRBJ2-5,CASRHSPSGKETQYF,TGTGCCAGCAGACACTCGCCTAGCGGGAAGGAGACCCAGTACTTC
few,-,TRBV5-1,TRBJ1-2,CASSFRPEGYGYTF,TGCGCCAGCAGCTTCCGACCCGAAGGCTATGGCTACACCTTC
-,-,TRBV4-2,TRBJ2-3,CASSQDWAGSTDTQYF,TGCGCCAGCAGCCAAGATTGGGCGGGTAGCACAGATACGCAGTATTTT
few,-,TRBV9,TRBJ2-3,CASSVGVGSTDTQYF,TGTGCCAGCAGCGTTGGGGTAGGGAGCACAGATACGCAGTATTTT
few,-,TRBV30,TRBJ1-1,CAWTHYGGETEAFF,TGTGCCTGGACCCATTACGGGGGAGAAACTGAAGCTTTCTTT
-,-,TRBV5-8,TRBJ2-3,CASSIPWSTWPDTQYF,TGTGCCAGCAGCATTCCGTGGTCGACGTGGCCAGATACGCAGTATTTT
many,-,TRBV9,TRBJ2-1,CASSEQGNSYNEQFF,TGTGCCAGCAGCGAACAGGGTAACTCCTACAATGAGCAGTTCTTC
-,-,TRBV12-3/TRBV12-4,TRBJ2-7,CASSFLRIEQYF,TGTGCCAGCAGTTTTTTGAGGATCGAGCAGTACTTC
few,TRBD1,TRBV7-9,TRBJ2-5,CASSSLTGSETQYF,TGTGCCAGCAGCTCATTGACAGGGTCTGAGACCCAGTACTTC
-,TRBD2,TRBV7-2,TRBJ2-1,CASSLGLVSYNEQFF,TGTGCCAGCAGCTTGGGACTAGTTTCCTACAATGAGCAGTTCTTC
few,TRBD1,TRBV5-8,TRBJ2-1,CASSPTGGHNEQFF,TGTGCCAGCAGCCCCACAGGGGGCCACAATGAGCAGTTCTTC
few,-,TRBV7-8,TRBJ2-2,CASSMESTWDTGELFF,TGTGCCAGCAGCATGGAGAGCACGTGGGACACCGGGGAGCTGTTTTTT
-,-,TRBV29-1,TRBJ2-7,CSVSTAGSSYEQYF,TGCAGCGTTTCCACGGCGGGCTCCAGCTACGAGCAGTACTTC
few,TRBD2,TRBV27,TRBJ2-3,CASSSGTSGRTDTQYF,TGTGCCAGCAGTTCCGGGACTAGCGGGAGAACAGATACGCAGTATTTT
few,TRBD2,TRBV29-1,TRBJ2-1,CSVVGLAGGHRYNEQFF,TGCAGCGTTGTAGGACTAGCGGGAGGGCACCGGTACAATGAGCAGTTCTTC
-,-,TRBV21-1,TRBJ2-2,CASSKGPEEGTGELFF,TGTGCCAGCAGCAAAGGTCCAGAGGAAGGGACCGGGGAGCTGTTTTTT
few,-,TRBV5-5,TRBJ2-3,CASSLHRSQNTDTQYF,TGTGCCAGCAGCTTGCATCGTAGCCAGAACACAGATACGCAGTATTTT
-,-,TRBV4-1,TRBJ2-7,CASSQAGLTPGEQYF,TGCGCCAGCAGCCAAGCCGGGCTAACTCCCGGGGAGCAGTACTTC
-,-,TRBV7-9,TRBJ2-7,CASSFSLDEQYF,TGTGCCAGCAGCTTCAGTCTGGACGAGCAGTACTTC
-,-,TRBV5-1,TRBJ2-3,CASSSDRYTQYF,TGCGCCAGCAGCTCTGACAGGTATACGCAGTATTTT
-,-,TRBV14,TRBJ2-7,CASSQDGGYSYEQYF,TGTGCCAGCAGCCAAGATGGAGGCTACTCCTACGAGCAGTACTTC
-,-,TRBV18,TRBJ2-6,CASSPLEVTLSGANVLTF,TGTGCCAGCTCACCACTAGAGGTAACCCTATCTGGGGCCAACGTCCTGACTTTC
many,TRBD2,TRBV2,TRBJ2-1,CASSEGISGPYNEQFF,TGTGCCAGCAGTGAAGGAATTAGCGGGCCGTACAATGAGCAGTTCTTC
many,-,TRBV6-5,TRBJ2-7,CASSRPVGAFSYEQYF,TGTGCCAGCAGCCGACCGGTGGGAGCTTTCTCTTACGAGCAGTACTTC